This T cell receptor (beta chain) was captured in a study of blood T cell repertoires in COVID-19. On the study more broadly: Samples of COVID-19 (acute and convalescent) were obtained from the United States, Italy and Spain. Sources were T cells, B-cell-depleted T cells, or PBMCs; the material itself was cDNA or gDNA.

Germline-derived CDR1 and CDR2 are SGHRS and YFSETQ. The trim removed 8 bases at V and 2 bases at J, leaving 5 bases unmatched. The CDR3 is 13 residues long. TCRdb's copy holds only in-frame clones and misses some; the assay was immunoSEQ multiplex PCR. This sample has 100,000 to 150,000 clones, with approximately 88% found just once. This chain links TRBV5-1 with TRBJ1-1; 8 bases fit TRBD1. The TCR sequence derives from a man aged 55 to 70 with acute or convalescent COVID-19. The source material was peripheral blood. The CDR3 here is CASGTGENTEAFF. The DNA for the CDR3 is TGCGCCAGTGGGACAGGAGAAAACACTGAAGCTTTCTTT.